The clone carrying this TCR beta chain occurred a few times. This entry belongs to a study of T cells in Graves' hyperthyroidism and ophthalmopathy. Germline loops: CDR1 SEHNR, CDR2 FQNEAQ (reference sequence). The ends lost 5 bases at V and 6 bases at J; junction bases unmatched: 12. The length of the CDR3 is 16 residues. Amplified regions were TCR beta CDR3 sequences from RNA transcripts. During a first-round RT-PCR of the TCR CDR3, the HTBI primer set was used. TCRdb independently ran MiXCR on the multiplex PCR reads; one entry per CDR3 protein. The sample yields nearly 750,000 distinct CDR3 sequences, roughly a third seen once.

The origin of this receptor is a woman between 35 and 50 years old with Graves' hyperthyroidism. Sample: blood. V and J are TRBV7-9 and TRBJ1-1, with 10 nucleotides matching TRBD1. The CDR3 loop is CASSAPGTGVVAEAFF. The CDR3 DNA sequence: TGTGCCAGCAGCGCCCCCGGGACAGGGGTGGTCGCTGAAGCTTTCTTT.